This TCR beta chain was observed in a study of glioma-infiltrating T cells after dendritic cell vaccination. Study-wide background: Monocyte-derived dendritic cells, cultured roughly 7 days with IL-4 and GM-CSF, were pulsed with autologous tumor lysate. Findings and caveats of the study: Patients with more pretreatment TILs had longer time to progression and survival. Only a small number of patients had complete blood and tumor samples.

The sample's time point: after dendritic cell vaccination, including at tumor progression/relapse. Clones were sequenced by immunoSEQ multiplex PCR, and TCRdb holds only the in-frame ones, with some missing. The table lists 65,000 or so clones, around nine tenths of them singletons. The CDR3 totals 15 residues. Germline V CDR1 and CDR2: SGDLS, YYNGEE. The ends were cut back, 6 bases at V and 3 bases at J, with 18 bases in the middle. On this clone: The antigen remains undetermined.

The receptor was derived from a human donor with glioblastoma. The chain combines TRBV9 with TRBJ1-1; D uncertain. Sample: blood, taken after dendritic cell vaccination. In nucleotides, the CDR3 is TGTGCCAGCACCCCGGGGAGGGCAGGTTACACTGAAGCTTTCTTT. Its protein product is CASTPGRAGYTEAFF.